One and the same sample provided the 4 T cell receptor beta chains below, sequenced in a study of cytomegalovirus exposure and HLA in healthy donors. Use of 60 Vbeta and 13 Jbeta primers characterized the PCR. Only in-frame clones appear in the TCRdb table, and some are missing; sequencing was by immunoSEQ multiplex PCR. The sample records approximately 52,000 clones, roughly 74% being singletons. The sequenced sample consisted of PBMCs. These receptors all stem from a man aged 40-55 years in good health and CMV-seropositive.

This clone was detected only a few times. This chain uses TRBV4-2 with TRBJ1-1, with a tentative D call TRBD1 (6 bases). The CDR3 has 13 amino acids. CDR1 and CDR2 (germline): LGHNA, YNFKEQ. Deletions cut 0 bases from V and 11 bases from J, with 13 bases between. The CDR3 nucleotides are TGTGCCAGCAGCCAAGAGAGGATCAGGGGTGCTTTCTTT. Translating gives CASSQERIRGAFF.

This clone has just a few counts. This sequence joins TRBV5-1 and TRBJ1-1, with 7 nucleotides matching TRBD1. From germline, CDR1 is SGHRS and CDR2 YFSETQ. Trimming took 0 bases from V and 1 from J; bases not matched to a gene: 3. The CDR3 has 15 residues. CDR3 loop: CASSLGSGGNTEAFF. DNA of the CDR3: TGCGCCAGCAGCTTGGGGTCAGGGGGGAACACTGAAGCTTTCTTT.

The V gene is TRBV18, the J gene TRBJ1-1; a possible D gene is TRBD1 (5 bases). V lost 2 bases and J 11 bases, leaving 15 bases between the germline ends. Looked up from germline, CDR1 is KGHSH and CDR2 is LQKENI. The CDR3 runs 13 residues. The CDR3 DNA reads TGTGCCAGCTCACCAAAAGCGGGGGGAGAGGCTTTCTTT. Translated, it gives CASSPKAGGEAFF.

Written as DNA, the CDR3 is TGCAGCGTTGGTAGCGGGGGGGGTCTCGGTGAGCAGTTCTTC. Translation gives CSVGSGGGLGEQFF. The chain employs TRBV29-1 and TRBJ2-1; TRBD2 agrees at 11 bases. V shed 4 bases, J shed 9 bases, and the junction held 8 bases outside the gene matches. There are 14 residues in the CDR3. Germline CDR1 reads SQVTM; CDR2 reads ANQGSEA.